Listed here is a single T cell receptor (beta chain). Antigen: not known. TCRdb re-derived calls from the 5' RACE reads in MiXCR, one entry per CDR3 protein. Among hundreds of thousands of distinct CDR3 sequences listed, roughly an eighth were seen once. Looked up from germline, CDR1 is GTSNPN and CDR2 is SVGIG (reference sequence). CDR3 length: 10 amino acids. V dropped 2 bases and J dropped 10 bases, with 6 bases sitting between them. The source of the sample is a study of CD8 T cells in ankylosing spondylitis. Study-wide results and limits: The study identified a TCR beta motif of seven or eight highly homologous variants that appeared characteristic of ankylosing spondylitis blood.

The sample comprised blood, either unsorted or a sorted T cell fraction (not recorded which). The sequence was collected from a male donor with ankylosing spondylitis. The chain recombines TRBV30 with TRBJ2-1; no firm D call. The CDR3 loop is CAWSTREQFF. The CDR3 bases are TGTGCCTGGAGTACACGGGAGCAGTTCTTC. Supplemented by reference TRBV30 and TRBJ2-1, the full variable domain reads SQTIHQWPATLVQPVGSPLSLECTVEGTSNPNLYWYRQAAGRGLQLLFYSVGIGQISSEVPQNLSASRPQDRQFILSSKKLLLSDSGFYLCAWSTREQFFGPGTRLTVL.